One sample yielded the 20 T cell receptor beta chains listed below, sequenced in a study of blood T cell repertoires in COVID-19. The assay was immunoSEQ multiplex PCR, and TCRdb's table has in-frame clones only and misses some. The sample holds approximately 100,000 clones, 70% to 75% seen once. Sequencing was done on a sample of peripheral blood. The origin of the receptors is a human donor with acute or convalescent COVID-19. The donor label of this sample is uncertain.

This chain connects TRBV11-2 to TRBJ1-4; possible D gene TRBD1, 6 bases. In germline, CDR1 is SGHAT, CDR2 FQNNGV. Trimming removed 5 bases from V and 7 bases from J, with 17 bases in between. The CDR3 sequence is 15 residues long. This chain's CDR3 is CASSGTRGRREKLFF. The CDR3 DNA sequence: TGTGCCAGCAGCGGAACCAGGGGACGGCGTGAAAAACTGTTTTTT.

The gene calls are TRBV4-1 and TRBJ2-5; TRBD2 matches 13 bases. V was clipped by 2 bases and J by 5 bases; unmatched bases: 5. CDR3 length: 16 amino acids. CDR1 and CDR2 from the germline V gene are MGHRA and YSYEKL. For the CDR3, the DNA is TGCGCCAGCAGCCAAATGGGACTAGCGGGGAGGGAGACCCAGTACTTC. It codes for CASSQMGLAGRETQYF.

In this sample, this clone turned up a few times. The CDR3 DNA follows: TGTGCCAGCAGTGAAGTCAGAACTAATGAAAAACTGTTTTTT. Protein: CASSEVRTNEKLFF. This chain uses TRBV2 with TRBJ1-4; D remains ambiguous. V was trimmed by 1 base and J by 1 base, leaving 4 bases between them. The CDR3 spans 14 residues. Germline CDR1 and CDR2: SNHLY and FYNNEI.

This chain uses TRBV18 with TRBJ1-3; D not resolved. Germline V gene sequence: CDR1 KGHSH, CDR2 LQKENI. Trimming stripped 1 base from V and 2 bases from J, with 6 bases between. This CDR3 has 14 residues. Here the CDR3 DNA reads TGTGCCAGCTCACCACGAGCTACTGGAAACACCATATATTTT. This encodes CASSPRATGNTIYF.

The chain combines TRBV7-3 with TRBJ2-1, with 9 nucleotides matching TRBD1. The V gene's germline CDR1 is SGHTA and CDR2 FQGTGA. Germline trimming cut 3 bases from V and 7 bases from J; bases unmatched to any gene: 10. This CDR3 is 16 amino acids long. CDR3: CASSFSGTGNNNEQFF. CDR3 nucleotides: TGTGCCAGCAGCTTTTCCGGGACAGGGAATAATAATGAGCAGTTCTTC.

The gene calls are TRBV5-4 and TRBJ2-3; 8 bases fit TRBD2. Trimming cost V 4 bases and J 2 bases; bases outside gene matches: 6. Germline V gene lookup returns CDR1 SGHNT and CDR2 YYREEE (reference sequence). This CDR3 is 15 amino acids long. CDR3 region: CASSVSGKDTDTQYF. CDR3 nucleotide sequence: TGTGCCAGCAGCGTTAGCGGGAAGGACACAGATACGCAGTATTTT.

The chain links TRBV7-9 to TRBJ1-5; D is unresolved. The length of the CDR3 is 16 residues. Germline assignment: CDR1 SEHNR and CDR2 FQNEAQ (reference sequence). V was shortened by 5 bases and J by 1 base, with 15 bases between the two germline ends. The CDR3 coding sequence is TGTGCCAGCAGCCAAACGGGATTTGGGAGCAATCAGCCCCAGCATTTT. Encoded protein: CASSQTGFGSNQPQHF.

The chain couples TRBV6-5 to TRBJ1-6, with 8 bases matching TRBD1. The germline gives CDR1 MNHEY, CDR2 SVGAGI. J was trimmed by 8 bases and V by 6 bases; bases with no gene match: 9. The length of the CDR3 is 15 residues. CDR3 residues: CASRSPGQDYSPLHF. In DNA, the CDR3 is TGTGCCAGCAGGTCTCCGGGACAGGACTATTCACCCCTCCACTTT.

This sequence joins TRBV7-2 and TRBJ2-5; 16 nucleotides agree with TRBD2. The CDR3 length is 17 residues. Germline V gives CDR1 SGHTA, CDR2 FQGNSA. V gave up 1 base and J gave up 6 bases; unmatched junction bases: 5. The CDR3 is CASSLGGTSGGAKTQYF. CDR3 DNA: TGTGCCAGCAGCTTAGGTGGGACTAGCGGGGGGGCGAAGACCCAGTACTTC. The variable domain in full, with the rest retrieved from reference TRBV7-2 and TRBJ2-5, is GAGVSQSPSNKVTEKGKDVELRCDPISGHTALYWYRQSLGQGLEFLIYFQGNSAPDKSGLPSDRFSAERTGGSVSTLTIQRTQQEDSAVYLCASSLGGTSGGAKTQYFGPGTRLLVL.

The CDR3: CASSPRPRQGTEAFF. Written as DNA, the CDR3 is TGCGCCAGCAGCCCCCGCCCTAGGCAGGGGACCGAAGCTTTCTTT. The chain couples TRBV5-1 to TRBJ1-1; weak D call: TRBD1 (6 bases). Trimming pared 4 bases from V and 8 bases from J, leaving 21 bases between. Per the germline V gene, CDR1 is SGHRS and CDR2 is YFSETQ. This CDR3 spans 15 amino acids.

V gene TRBV5-4 combines with J gene TRBJ1-1; D remains unclear. The CDR3 sequence is 14 residues long. V dropped 0 bases and J dropped 5 bases, with 11 bases sitting between them. In germline, CDR1 is SGHNT, CDR2 YYREEE (reference sequence). CDR3 DNA: TGTGCCAGCAGCTTGGCGTTAGGGAGGACTGAAGCTTTCTTT. It translates to CASSLALGRTEAFF.

This clone was picked up a small number of times. This chain connects TRBV29-1 to TRBJ1-1, with D possibly matching TRBD1 (6 bases). Germline-derived CDR1 and CDR2 are SQVTM and ANQGSEA. V was pared by 7 bases and J by 3 bases, with 15 bases between. This CDR3 has 13 residues. Written as DNA, the CDR3 is TGCAGCGGAAGGACAGACCTAGACACTGAAGCTTTCTTT. This sequence encodes CSGRTDLDTEAFF. The full variable domain, with the rest looked up from reference TRBV29-1 and TRBJ1-1, is SAVISQKPSRDICQRGTSLTIQCQVDSQVTMMFWYRQQPGQSLTLIATANQGSEATYESGFVIDKFPISRPNLTFSTLTVSNMSPEDSSIYLCSGRTDLDTEAFFGQGTRLTVV.

This clone was found once. V gene TRBV5-1 combines with J gene TRBJ2-1; 8 nucleotides line up with TRBD1. The CDR3 has 15 amino acids. In germline, CDR1 is SGHRS, CDR2 YFSETQ. The V gene end was trimmed by 7 bases and the J gene end by 9 bases; junction bases not matched to a gene: 15. The CDR3 is CASSIGTGYGFEQFF. For the CDR3, the DNA is TGCGCCAGCTCGATAGGGACAGGATATGGATTTGAGCAGTTCTTC.

This clone was picked up many times. The chain is built from TRBV6-1 and TRBJ1-6, with a weak D call TRBD1 (6 bases). This CDR3 comprises 15 residues. From germline, CDR1 is MNHNS and CDR2 SASEGT. Trimming took 6 bases from V and 0 from J, leaving 9 bases between them. CDR3: CASRTDSSYNSPLHF. The CDR3 coding sequence is TGTGCCAGCAGAACGGACAGCTCCTATAATTCACCCCTCCACTTT.

This chain links TRBV7-9 with TRBJ1-2; D call uncertain. CDR1 is SEHNR and CDR2 is FQNEAQ in the germline V gene (reference sequence). The V and J ends lost 5 bases and 4 bases respectively, with 23 bases between them. CDR3 size: 17 residues. The DNA for the CDR3 is TGTGCCAGCAGCACCCCTATTGGCCAGCGGGCCGGCTATGGCTACACCTTC. Protein sequence: CASSTPIGQRAGYGYTF.

The V gene is TRBV12-2, the J gene TRBJ2-3; the table gives TRBD2 as D, unverified against the DNA. TRBV12-2 is shown as a pseudogene. This CDR3 region has 14 residues. The CDR3 sequence: CAHSGGGAADTQYF. CDR3 sequence (DNA): TGTGCGCATTCGGGCGGGGGGGCTGCAGATACGCAGTATTTT.

This clone occurred a few times. Written as DNA, the CDR3 is TGTGCCAGCAGCGTAAACCTAGCGGGGGACACAGATACGCAGTATTTT. It specifies CASSVNLAGDTDTQYF. The chain has TRBV9 and TRBJ2-3; 10 bases fit TRBD2. CDR1 and CDR2 from the germline V gene are SGDLS and YYNGEE. After removal of 1 base from V and 2 bases from J, the junction contained 4 bases not matched to a gene. The CDR3 is made up of 16 amino acids.

The rearrangement joins TRBV5-1 to TRBJ1-1, with 10 bases aligning to TRBD1. CDR1 and CDR2 (germline): SGHRS, YFSETQ. The V segment lost 4 bases and the J segment 6 bases; nucleotides outside the gene matches: 9. CDR3 size: 15 residues. The CDR3 sequence: CASSLGTGVSPEAFF. The CDR3 DNA follows: TGCGCCAGCAGCCTTGGGACAGGGGTTAGTCCTGAAGCTTTCTTT. Complete variable domain (other parts from reference TRBV5-1 and TRBJ1-1): KAGVTQTPRYLIKTRGQQVTLSCSPISGHRSVSWYQQTPGQGLQFLFEYFSETQRNKGNFPGRFSGRQFSNSRSEMNVSTLELGDSALYLCASSLGTGVSPEAFFGQGTRLTVV.

This clone turned up a few times. The chain couples TRBV6-6 to TRBJ2-5, with TRBD1 identical over 7 bases. V lost 5 bases, J lost 4 bases, and 10 bases stayed unmatched. The CDR3 loop spans 15 amino acids. Per the germline V gene, CDR1 is MNHNY and CDR2 is SVGAGI (reference sequence). In nucleotides, the CDR3 is TGTGCCAGCAGTAAGAAGACAGGGCCGTCAGAGACCCAGTACTTC. This sequence encodes CASSKKTGPSETQYF.

This chain links TRBV6-5 with TRBJ2-2; D is ambiguous. CDR3 length: 15 residues. Trimming shortened V by 7 bases and J by 4 bases, and 16 bases separated the two germline ends. CDR1 is MNHEY, CDR2 SVGAGI, per germline. The CDR3: CASKTMNLGTGELFF. DNA for the CDR3: TGTGCCAGCAAAACAATGAACCTTGGCACCGGGGAGCTGTTTTTT.